This T cell receptor beta chain was found in a study of pediatric ulcerative colitis. Clones were sequenced by immunoSEQ multiplex PCR, and TCRdb holds only the in-frame ones, with some missing. The repertoire holds over 10,000 clones, with roughly 80% as singletons. Overall study findings and caveats: Two rectal CDR3 clonotypes occurred in all ulcerative colitis patients.

Note on this clone: Its specificity is not known.

The rectum was sampled with one to two pinch biopsies at colonoscopy. V lost 7 bases and J lost 5; bases outside the gene matches: 13. The CDR3 has 15 residues. CDR1 is SGHAT and CDR2 is FQNNGV in the germline V gene. The source is a boy aged 5-17 years who was a control in a study of pediatric ulcerative colitis. The genes are TRBV11-2 and TRBJ1-2, with 7 positions matching TRBD1. The material sequenced was gut tissue. CDR3: CASTRGEGAPYGYTF. In DNA form, the CDR3 reads TGTGCCAGCACACGTGGGGAGGGGGCGCCTTATGGCTACACCTTC.